This T cell receptor (beta chain) came from a study of cytomegalovirus exposure and HLA in healthy donors. As to this clone: Antigen: not known.

The germline gives CDR1 SEHNR, CDR2 FQNEAQ (reference sequence). Deletions cut 1 base from V and 7 bases from J, with 14 bases between. The length of the CDR3 is 15 residues. The PCR was carried out with 60 Vbeta primers and 13 Jbeta primers. Original processing notes: A later analysis counted around 80 million unique TCR beta chains, about 10 million shared. Assay used: immunoSEQ multiplex PCR; TCRdb lists only in-frame clones, some missing. The V and J calls and clone size are taken from that table; D and trimming were inferred from the DNA. The sample consists of around 240,000 clones, 82% of them appearing once. Study-wide results and caveats: On later analysis, the bulk of CMV-associated TCR beta chains appeared to be HLA-restricted. Across HLA loci, a later analysis found differing TCR association rates, with DRB1 most and HLA-C fewest. A later analysis linked a missense variant in DCLRE1C to the trimming of TCR beta V and J genes.

The rearrangement joins TRBV7-9 to TRBJ2-1; D may be TRBD1 (5 bases). The receptor was isolated from a woman aged 40 to 50 in good health and CMV-seropositive. Sample: PBMCs. As DNA, the CDR3 is TGTGCCAGCAGCTTAGTCCAGGGCCTCGGGAATGAGCAGTTCTTC. This encodes CASSLVQGLGNEQFF.